The rows below give T cell receptor beta chains drawn from one sample of a study of shared clonotypes between healthy human individuals. Sequencing used immunoSEQ multiplex PCR; TCRdb keeps in-frame clones, though not all of them. This sample has a few hundred thousand clones, with roughly 79% found just once. Source material: PBMCs. The origin of the receptors is a woman aged 40 to 50 in good health. Some clones in this sample may be carry-over from other donors' samples. Both conserved end residues are part of each CDR3. The D gene is left open where the match is weak. Only part of the rows carry a size: once, few, many, or a class if the clone is expanded.

>TRBV9|-|TRBJ2-7|14|-
CASSVSPTVYEQYF
TGTGCCAGCAGCGTATCCCCGACGGTTTACGAGCAGTACTTC
>TRBV5-1|-|TRBJ2-7|17|-
CASSSTLGGGSAYEQYF
-
>TRBV5-4|-|TRBJ2-5|13|few
CASSPSNQETQYF
TGTGCCAGCAGCCCTTCTAACCAAGAGACCCAGTACTTC
>TRBV28|-|TRBJ2-1|17|-
CASNPQGWERGHNEQFF
TGTGCCAGCAACCCACAGGGGTGGGAGCGGGGACACAATGAGCAGTTCTTC
>TRBV27|-|TRBJ2-1|15|-
CAISPGDGSYNEQFF
TGTGCCATATCCCCTGGGGATGGGTCCTACAATGAGCAGTTCTTC
>TRBV4-2|-|TRBJ2-3|14|few
CASSRPLGGDTQYF
TGTGCCAGCAGCAGACCCCTAGGGGGAGATACGCAGTATTTT
>TRBV28|TRBD1|TRBJ1-4|17|-
CASRPFYSTGFSEKLFF
TGTGCCAGCAGACCTTTTTATTCGACAGGGTTTTCTGAAAAACTGTTTTTT
>TRBV7-2|-|TRBJ1-1|15|-
CASSFSSGDPRGAFF
TGTGCCAGCAGCTTTTCTTCAGGGGACCCACGAGGGGCTTTCTTT
>TRBV5-1|TRBD2|TRBJ2-7|17|-
CASSLAGLAESSYEQYF
TGCGCCAGCAGCTTGGCCGGGCTAGCGGAGAGCTCCTACGAGCAGTACTTC
>TRBV2|-|TRBJ2-1|11|-
CASSVDNEQFF
TGTGCCAGCAGTGTGGACAATGAGCAGTTCTTC
>TRBV28|TRBD1|TRBJ1-2|14|-
CASSSTGGSYGYTF
TGTGCCAGCAGCTCTACAGGGGGGAGCTATGGCTACACCTTC
>TRBV1|-|TRBJ2-1|14|many
CTSSRPRLAEEQFF
TGCACCAGCAGCCGACCCCGACTAGCGGAAGAGCAGTTCTTC
>TRBV9|-|TRBJ1-1|14|-
CASSDGAANTEAFF
TGTGCCAGCAGCGATGGGGCTGCTAACACTGAAGCTTTCTTT
>TRBV7-9|TRBD2|TRBJ2-7|15|-
CASSQTLAGGYEQYF
TGTGCCAGCAGCCAGACCCTAGCGGGAGGGTACGAGCAGTACTTC
>TRBV5-5|-|TRBJ2-7|12|-
CASSLRGYEQYF
TGTGCCAGCAGCTTGCGGGGTTACGAGCAGTACTTC
>TRBV18|-|TRBJ1-6|16|-
CASSPETRSYNSPLHF
TGTGCCAGCTCACCGGAGACAAGGTCGTATAATTCACCCCTCCACTTT
>TRBV28|-|TRBJ2-5|13|-
CASSLAQVETQYF
TGTGCCAGCAGTTTGGCTCAGGTCGAGACCCAGTACTTC
>TRBV5-1|-|TRBJ2-1|13|-
CASSQDQYNEQFF
TGCGCCAGCAGCCAGGACCAATACAATGAGCAGTTCTTC
>TRBV4-1|-|TRBJ2-7|15|-
CASSQVVTDPYEQYF
TGCGCCAGCAGCCAAGTGGTTACAGATCCCTACGAGCAGTACTTC
>TRBV28|-|TRBJ2-7|11|-
CASRQAYEQYF
TGTGCCAGCCGGCAGGCCTACGAGCAGTACTTC
>TRBV19|TRBD2|TRBJ2-2|16|-
CASSRLAGAHTGELFF
TGTGCCAGTAGCAGACTAGCGGGAGCCCACACCGGGGAGCTGTTTTTT
>TRBV7-9|TRBD2|TRBJ2-4|17|-
CASSPRGGSGSGNIQYF
TGTGCCAGCAGCCCTAGGGGGGGGAGCGGGAGTGGCAACATCCAGTACTTC
>TRBV6-4|TRBD2|TRBJ2-1|14|many
CASSVAGEFNEQFF
TGTGCCAGCAGTGTGGCGGGAGAGTTCAATGAGCAGTTCTTC
>TRBV5-1|TRBD2|TRBJ2-1|14|-
CASSFSRLANEQFF
TGCGCCAGCAGCTTCAGCCGACTAGCCAATGAGCAGTTCTTC
>TRBV5-8|TRBD2|TRBJ2-3|19|-
CASSSGLAHKKHRTDTQYF
TGTGCCAGCAGCTCGGGACTAGCGCACAAAAAACACCGCACAGATACGCAGTATTTT
>TRBV7-3|TRBD2|TRBJ2-3|14|-
CASSKTSGTDTQYF
TGTGCCAGCAGCAAGACTAGCGGGACAGATACGCAGTATTTT
>TRBV5-4|TRBD2|TRBJ2-5|16|-
CASSLAGGRARETQYF
TGTGCCAGCAGCTTGGCGGGCGGGAGGGCCAGGGAGACCCAGTACTTC
>TRBV21-1|-|TRBJ2-7|15|-
CASTPGWRGAIEQYF
TGTGCCAGCACTCCGGGGTGGCGCGGAGCCATCGAGCAGTACTTC
>TRBV29-1|-|TRBJ2-7|13|-
CSVEGPGDYEQYF
TGCAGCGTTGAAGGGCCAGGGGACTACGAGCAGTACTTC
>TRBV5-1|TRBD1|TRBJ2-3|17|once
CASSLDWTGTSTDTQYF
TGCGCCAGCAGCTTGGACTGGACAGGGACTAGCACAGATACGCAGTATTTT
>TRBV19|-|TRBJ1-4|17|-
CASSPGNRPTANEKLFF
TGTGCCAGTAGTCCGGGCAACCGACCCACAGCTAATGAAAAACTGTTTTTT